This T cell receptor beta chain comes out of a study of cytomegalovirus exposure and HLA in healthy donors. Overall study: Samples from HLA-typed donors yielded around 85 million unique TCRs in an early data release.

Notes on the study in general: In an earlier analysis, most TCR beta V segments were productive about 87% or about 30% of the time. Researchers catalogued about 160 TCR beta chains as cytomegalovirus-associated.

13 Jbeta primers and 60 Vbeta primers were used for the PCR. TCRdb's table, derived via immunoSEQ multiplex PCR, lists solely in-frame clones and lacks some. The sample gives about 120,000 clones, approximately 72% of which show up once; roughly 30% is in the top ten. On this clone: Its antigen is unknown.

Trimming took 5 bases from V and 10 from J; bases not matched to a gene: 10. Germline V gene data show CDR1 as SNHLY and CDR2 as FYNNEI. There are 13 residues in the CDR3. What was sequenced was PBMCs. This sequence was found in a man aged 60-69 years in good health and CMV-seropositive. The V call is TRBV2, the J call TRBJ1-2; 7 bases agree with TRBD1. CDR3 in DNA: TGTGCCAGCAGTTTCGACAGGGAGTTCGTCTACACCTTC. Protein: CASSFDREFVYTF.